What follows describes a single T cell receptor (beta chain). This record belongs to a study of cytomegalovirus exposure and HLA in healthy donors. Germline V gene data show CDR1 as MNHEY and CDR2 as SMNVEV (reference sequence). The J segment lost 4 bases and the V segment lost 5 bases, leaving 7 bases of the junction unmatched. The CDR3 spans 15 residues. Data came from immunoSEQ multiplex PCR; TCRdb stores just in-frame clones and leaves some out. The table lists under 250,000 clones, 75% to 90% of them singletons, with roughly 5.5% in the top ten. This receptor was identified in a woman aged 18-29 years in good health and CMV-seronegative. V usage is TRBV27 and J usage is TRBJ2-1; 8 bases are a match to TRBD2. The material sequenced was PBMCs. CDR3 in DNA: TGTGCCAGCAGTGCCTTAGCGGGAAAATACAATGAGCAGTTCTTC. Its translation is CASSALAGKYNEQFF.